This TCR beta chain was identified during a study of Ad26.COV2.S vaccination and SARS-CoV-2 variants. The treatment here: 15 to 20 received Ad26.COV2.S at low or high dose, single or two shots; five or six received placebo; per-sample allocation not given. Day 63 after the first vaccine or placebo injection was the time point for sampling. Only a few counts were recorded for this clone. This table comes from immunoSEQ multiplex PCR, and its TCRdb copy is limited to in-frame clones, with some not included. Here the sample spans some 520,000 clones, roughly 85% being singletons. The sequencing used peripheral blood, collected in a trial of Ad26.COV2.S vaccine versus placebo. The TCR sequence derives from a person aged 18-65 years who received the Ad26.COV2.S COVID-19 vaccine or a placebo.

The CDR3 is CASSLGDSFTEAFF. The CDR3 coding sequence is TGTGCCAGCAGCTTAGGGGACAGTTTTACTGAAGCTTTCTTT. The chain combines TRBV7-9 with TRBJ1-1; the match to TRBD1 covers 7 bases. V was clipped by 1 base and J by 5 bases; unmatched bases: 4. Per the germline V gene, CDR1 is SEHNR and CDR2 is FQNEAQ (reference sequence). The CDR3 is 14 residues long.